These 16 T cell receptor beta chains came from one sample sequenced in a study of regulatory T cells in long-lasting Graves disease. Arm-PCR of CDR3 regions with iRepertoire HTBI primers generated TCR beta libraries. From the multiplex PCR reads, TCRdb called clonotypes with MiXCR, one entry per CDR3 protein. The table lists some 370,000 distinct CDR3 sequences, approximately 25% of them singletons. The sample's time point: persistent/refractory GD, antithyroid drugs over 5 years with positive TRAb. PBMCs provided the RNA from which the TCR library was made. The sample here was peripheral blood mononuclear cells (PBMCs), taken when the disease was refractory, from a patient treated with antithyroid drugs. These receptors were collected from a woman in her 40s with Graves disease.

V usage is TRBV15 and J usage is TRBJ2-2; no clear D. The CDR3 has 16 amino acids. Germline V gene data show CDR1 as LNHNV and CDR2 as YYDKDF (reference sequence). Trimming took 8 bases from V and 0 from J, leaving 16 bases between them. CDR3 region: CATAFVTPANTGELFF. CDR3 bases: TGTGCCACCGCTTTTGTAACACCCGCGAACACCGGGGAGCTGTTTTTT.

This chain joins TRBV10-1 and TRBJ2-2; unclear D gene. The CDR3 extends over 16 amino acids. Deletions cut 2 bases from V and 7 bases from J, with 17 bases between. Germline V gives CDR1 WNHNN, CDR2 SYGVQD (reference sequence). CDR3 DNA sequence: TGCGCCAGCAGTGAGACTAAAAGAGCCGCCTACGGGGAGCTGTTTTTT. Translated, it gives CASSETKRAAYGELFF.

This clonotype was seen just once. The rearrangement links TRBV7-9 to TRBJ1-3, with D unresolved. CDR3 length: 14 residues. Germline CDR1 reads SEHNR; CDR2 reads FQNEAQ (reference sequence). V was shortened by 5 bases and J by 0 bases, with 8 bases between the two germline ends. The CDR3 bases are TGTGCCAGCAGCAGGACCCTCTCTGGAAACACCATATATTTT. Translation gives CASSRTLSGNTIYF.

J is TRBJ2-5 and V is TRBV20-1; a weak D match, TRBD2 (5 bases). The CDR3 length is 12 residues. Per germline, CDR1 DFQATT and CDR2 SNEGSKA (reference sequence). The germline V and J ends were trimmed by 7 bases and 4 bases, with 13 bases remaining between them. CDR3 amino acids: CSERRGSETQYF. DNA of the CDR3: TGCAGTGAAAGAAGAGGGTCAGAGACCCAGTACTTC.

This clonotype was picked up a small number of times. This sequence joins TRBV12-3 or TRBV12-4 and TRBJ1-1; 7 nucleotides agree with TRBD1. This CDR3 has 13 residues. The V segment lost 5 bases and the J segment 5 bases; nucleotides outside the gene matches: 5. The chain's CDR3 is CASSTYRGTEAFF. CDR3 DNA: TGTGCCAGCAGTACCTACAGGGGAACTGAAGCTTTCTTT.

This clonotype was observed a handful of times. The genes are TRBV7-6 and TRBJ2-5; 7 bases are a match to TRBD1. The J segment lost 2 bases and the V segment lost 5 bases, leaving 11 bases of the junction unmatched. The CDR3 consists of 16 residues. Looked up from germline, CDR1 is SGHVS and CDR2 is FNYEAQ. The CDR3 region is CASSVRQGLQQETQYF. The CDR3 DNA reads TGTGCCAGCAGCGTCCGACAGGGCTTACAACAAGAGACCCAGTACTTC.

For this clonotype: A much larger clone lies a single base off, so this may be a read error. No conserved phenylalanine or tryptophan ends this CDR3, so it is likely a read error. V and J are TRBV6-1 and TRBJ1-1; TRBD1 is a possible D gene (6 bases). The CDR3 spans 14 residues. Trimming pared 5 bases from V and 5 bases from J, leaving 15 bases between. Germline V lookup: CDR1 MNHNS, CDR2 SASEGT. CDR3 sequence: CASSKQGLGTEAFS. DNA of the CDR3: TGTGCCAGCAGTAAACAGGGTTTGGGAACTGAAGCTTTCTCT.

This clonotype was observed many times. The chain uses TRBV5-8 and TRBJ1-4; 8 bases map to TRBD1. J gave up 8 bases and V 4 bases, and 10 bases lay outside the gene matches. The CDR3 length is 15 residues. Germline CDR1 and CDR2: SGHTS and YDEGEE. The CDR3 is CASSVRTGSDEKLFF. Written as DNA, the CDR3 is TGTGCCAGCAGCGTCCGGACAGGGTCGGACGAAAAACTGTTTTTT.

The rearrangement uses TRBV15 and TRBJ1-2; 9 bases are shared with TRBD1. The V gene end was trimmed by 3 bases and the J gene end by 8 bases; junction bases not matched to a gene: 13. Germline V CDR1 and CDR2: LNHNV, YYDKDF (reference sequence). CDR3 length equals 16 residues. CDR3 region: CATSSPGQGPSGGYTF. The CDR3 DNA follows: TGTGCCACCAGCAGTCCGGGACAGGGACCCTCGGGGGGCTACACCTTC.

V usage is TRBV11-2 and J usage is TRBJ1-1; D is possibly TRBD1 (5 bases). The CDR3 contains 13 residues. The germline V and J ends were trimmed by 4 bases and 4 bases, with 10 bases remaining between them. The germline gives CDR1 SGHAT, CDR2 FQNNGV. CDR3 sequence: CASSSRVATEAFF. CDR3 sequence (DNA): TGTGCCAGCAGCTCCAGGGTGGCCACTGAAGCTTTCTTT. Using reference TRBV11-2 and TRBJ1-1 for the parts outside the CDR3, the full variable domain is EAGVAQSPRYKIIEKRQSVAFWCNPISGHATLYWYQQILGQGPKLLIQFQNNGVVDDSQLPKDRFSAERLKGVDSTLKIQPAKLEDSAVYLCASSSRVATEAFFGQGTRLTVV.

This chain connects TRBV30 to TRBJ2-7; 7 nucleotides align to TRBD1. J was trimmed by 2 bases and V by 5 bases; bases with no gene match: 3. Looked up from germline, CDR1 is GTSNPN and CDR2 is SVGIG (reference sequence). The CDR3 runs to 12 residues. CDR3 nucleotides: TGTGCCTGGGACAGGGCCCCCTACGAGCAGTACTTC. Protein sequence: CAWDRAPYEQYF. The full variable domain, its missing parts supplied by reference TRBV30 and TRBJ2-7, is SQTIHQWPATLVQPVGSPLSLECTVEGTSNPNLYWYRQAAGRGLQLLFYSVGIGQISSEVPQNLSASRPQDRQFILSSKKLLLSDSGFYLCAWDRAPYEQYFGPGTRLTVT.

This clonotype was counted once. The genes are TRBV7-9 and TRBJ2-7; 9 nucleotides line up with TRBD1. V was pared by 5 bases and J by 6 bases, with 8 bases of the junction left unmatched. The CDR3 is 14 amino acids. Germline CDR1 SEHNR, CDR2 FQNEAQ (reference sequence). Here the CDR3 DNA reads TGTGCCAGCAGCGAACACCGGGACAGGGCCGAGCAGTACTTC. It yields the protein CASSEHRDRAEQYF.

This clonotype was counted at least ten times. The V and J genes are TRBV28 and TRBJ2-7; 11 bases map to TRBD1. The CDR3 runs 18 residues. Trimming removed 2 bases from V and 3 bases from J; junction bases left unmatched: 12. Per germline, CDR1 MDHEN and CDR2 SYDVKM. The CDR3 region is CASSLEDRGLLTNYEQYF. CDR3 nucleotide sequence: TGTGCCAGCAGTTTAGAGGACAGGGGGCTTCTAACCAACTACGAGCAGTACTTC.

This clonotype was detected a few times. The rearrangement uses TRBV28 and TRBJ2-6; 8 positions match TRBD1. V lost 6 bases to trimming and J lost 0 bases; unmatched junction nucleotides: 13. This CDR3 region has 19 residues. Germline lookup yields CDR1 MDHEN and CDR2 SYDVKM. CDR3 nucleotides: TGTGCCAGCAGCTTAAGAGTTTCAGGGGGCCTCTCTGGGGCCAACGTCCTGACTTTC. Translation gives CASSLRVSGGLSGANVLTF.

This rearrangement joins TRBV7-9 to TRBJ1-1, with a tentative D call TRBD1 (5 bases). The germline V gene encodes CDR1 SEHNR and CDR2 FQNEAQ (reference sequence). The CDR3 is 15 residues long. The germline V and J ends were trimmed by 5 bases and 0 bases, with 13 bases remaining between them. The CDR3 protein is CASSPIGTVNTEAFF. DNA of the CDR3: TGTGCCAGCAGCCCAATTGGGACGGTGAACACTGAAGCTTTCTTT.

At least ten counts were recorded for this clonotype. CDR3 region: CASTLKTGDQPQHF. CDR3 coding DNA: TGTGCCAGCACTCTCAAGACAGGGGATCAGCCCCAGCATTTT. The gene calls are TRBV2 and TRBJ1-5; 8 bases fit TRBD1. The V and J ends lost 7 bases and 5 bases, in that order; junction bases with no gene match: 7. The V gene's germline CDR1 is SNHLY and CDR2 FYNNEI. This CDR3 is 14 amino acids long.